This TCR beta chain appears in the sequencing data of a study of blood T cell repertoires in COVID-19. Profiled with immunoSEQ multiplex PCR; TCRdb holds only in-frame clones, not every one. The data hold about 270,000 clones, with approximately 90% observed a single time. Participants spanned ages about 18 to 100 years and resided in about two dozen US areas. Before they entered the study, exposed participants had met a COVID-19 case within 2 weeks. CDR1 KGHDR and CDR2 SFDVKD come from the germline V gene. The length of the CDR3 is 17 residues. The J segment lost 1 base and the V segment lost 3 bases, leaving 2 bases of the junction unmatched.

Sequencing input: PBMCs or T cells enriched from blood (not recorded which). The V and J genes are TRBV24-1 and TRBJ2-1; 13 positions match TRBD2. The sequence was obtained from a man in his forties or fifties who had been exposed to COVID-19. The CDR3 protein is CATSDGLAGASYNEQFF. The DNA of the CDR3 is TGTGCCACCAGTGATGGACTAGCGGGAGCTTCCTACAATGAGCAGTTCTTC.